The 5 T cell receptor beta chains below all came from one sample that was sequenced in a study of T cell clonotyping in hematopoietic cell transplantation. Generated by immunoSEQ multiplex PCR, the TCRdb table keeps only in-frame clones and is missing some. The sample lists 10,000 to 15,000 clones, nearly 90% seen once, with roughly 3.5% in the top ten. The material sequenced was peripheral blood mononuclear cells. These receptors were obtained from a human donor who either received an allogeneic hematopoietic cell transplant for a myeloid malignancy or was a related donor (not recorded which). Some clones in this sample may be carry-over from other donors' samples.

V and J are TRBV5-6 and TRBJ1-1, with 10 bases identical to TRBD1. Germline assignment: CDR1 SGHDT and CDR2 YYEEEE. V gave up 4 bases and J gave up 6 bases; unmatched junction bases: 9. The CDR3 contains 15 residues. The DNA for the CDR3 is TGTGCCAGCAGCCTCACCGGGACAGGGGAATCTGAAGCTTTCTTT. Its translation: CASSLTGTGESEAFF.

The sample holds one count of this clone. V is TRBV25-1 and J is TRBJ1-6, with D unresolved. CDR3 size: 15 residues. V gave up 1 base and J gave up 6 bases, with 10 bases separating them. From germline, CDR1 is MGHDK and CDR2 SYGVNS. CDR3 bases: TGTGCCAGCAGTGAATCGGGGAGCGGTAATTCACCCCTCCACTTT. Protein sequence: CASSESGSGNSPLHF.

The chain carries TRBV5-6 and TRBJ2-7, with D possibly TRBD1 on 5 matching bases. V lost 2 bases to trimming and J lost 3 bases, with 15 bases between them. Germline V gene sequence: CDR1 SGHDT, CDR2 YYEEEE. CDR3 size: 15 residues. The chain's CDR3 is CASSFPGKGLYEQYF. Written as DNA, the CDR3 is TGTGCCAGCAGCTTCCCTGGTAAGGGGCTCTACGAGCAGTACTTC.

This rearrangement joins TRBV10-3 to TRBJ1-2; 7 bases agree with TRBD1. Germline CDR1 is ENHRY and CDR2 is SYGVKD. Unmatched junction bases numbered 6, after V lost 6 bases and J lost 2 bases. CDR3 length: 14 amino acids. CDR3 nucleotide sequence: TGTGCCATCAGGGACGACAGGGCCAACTATGGCTACACCTTC. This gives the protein CAIRDDRANYGYTF.

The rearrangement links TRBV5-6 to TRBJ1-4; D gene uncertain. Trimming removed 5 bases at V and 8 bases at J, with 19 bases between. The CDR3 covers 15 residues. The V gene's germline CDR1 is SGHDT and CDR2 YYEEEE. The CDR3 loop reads CASRPLSGGEEKLFF. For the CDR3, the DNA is TGTGCCAGCAGACCCCTCTCCGGCGGGGAGGAAAAACTGTTTTTT.